The next 10 T cell receptor beta chains were all read from a single sample in a study of T cell responses to AZD1222 COVID-19 vaccine. Here immunoSEQ multiplex PCR was the method, and the copy in TCRdb shows in-frame clones only, minus some. The sample yields about 120,000 clones, under 95% seen once. Specimen: peripheral blood, collected 28 days after the second AZD1222 dose. The receptors were sampled from an adult who received the AZD1222 COVID-19 vaccine.

This chain uses TRBV7-8 with TRBJ2-3, with 9 nucleotides matching TRBD2. V shed 1 base, J shed 2 bases, and the junction held 4 bases outside the gene matches. Germline V gene data show CDR1 as SGHVS and CDR2 as FQNEAQ. The CDR3 has 16 amino acids. In nucleotides, the CDR3 is TGTGCCAGCAGCTTAGAGGCTAGCGGGGCCACAGATACGCAGTATTTT. Translated, it gives CASSLEASGATDTQYF.

This chain uses TRBV2 with TRBJ2-7; TRBD2 agrees at 10 bases. The CDR3 spans 14 residues. J gave up 6 bases and V 4 bases, and 6 bases lay outside the gene matches. Germline values: CDR1 SNHLY, CDR2 FYNNEI. The CDR3: CASSVLAGAGEQYF. Here the CDR3 DNA reads TGTGCCAGCAGTGTTCTAGCGGGGGCGGGCGAGCAGTACTTC.

V and J are TRBV3-1 (or the pseudogene TRBV3-2) and TRBJ1-2; 7 bases line up with TRBD1. Germline CDR1 reads LGHDT; CDR2 reads YNNKEL (reference sequence). Germline trimming cut 2 bases from V and 6 bases from J; bases unmatched to any gene: 12. The CDR3 loop spans 16 amino acids. This CDR3 reads CASSQPRKGALDGYTF. In DNA, the CDR3 is TGTGCCAGCAGCCAACCGAGGAAGGGGGCCTTGGATGGCTACACCTTC.

The CDR3 is CASTAGASYTGELFF. The CDR3 region has the DNA TGTGCCAGCACGGCAGGGGCATCTTACACCGGGGAGCTGTTTTTT. J is TRBJ2-2 and V is TRBV6-5; tentatively, D is TRBD1 (6 bases). This CDR3 region has 15 residues. From germline, CDR1 is MNHEY and CDR2 SVGAGI. The V and J ends lost 7 bases and 3 bases respectively, with 15 bases between them.

This clone came up a few times. DNA of the CDR3: TGTGCCAGCAGCCCAACTAGCGGGGGGTACACCGGGGAGCTGTTTTTT. Translated, it gives CASSPTSGGYTGELFF. V and J are TRBV7-9 and TRBJ2-2; 12 nucleotides match TRBD2. The CDR3 loop spans 16 amino acids. The germline V gene has CDR1 SEHNR and CDR2 FQNEAQ (reference sequence). V was pared by 5 bases and J by 3 bases, with 4 bases of the junction left unmatched. Looking up the rest from reference TRBV7-9 and TRBJ2-2 gives the full variable domain: DTGVSQNPRHKITKRGQNVTFRCDPISEHNRLYWYRQTLGQGPEFLTYFQNEAQLEKSRLLSDRFSAERPKGSFSTLEIQRTEQGDSAMYLCASSPTSGGYTGELFFGEGSRLTVL.

The V call is TRBV5-1, the J call TRBJ2-1, with unresolved D. In germline, CDR1 is SGHRS, CDR2 YFSETQ. V lost 2 bases and J lost 7, with 7 bases in between. The CDR3 totals 12 residues. For the CDR3, the DNA is TGCGCCAGCAGCTTAGGAGAGAATGAGCAGTTCTTC. Translation gives CASSLGENEQFF.

This chain uses TRBV3-1 (or the pseudogene TRBV3-2) with TRBJ2-1, with 8 bases identical to TRBD2. Per the germline V gene, CDR1 is LGHDT and CDR2 is YNNKEL (reference sequence). The CDR3 sequence is 13 residues long. With 5 bases clipped from V and 6 bases from J, the junction kept 3 bases outside the gene matches. CDR3 in DNA: TGTGCCAGCAGCAGCGGGAGTCTCAATGAGCAGTTCTTC. Residues: CASSSGSLNEQFF.

The chain links TRBV6-2 or TRBV6-3 to TRBJ2-1; D unresolved. V lost 2 bases, J lost 6 bases, and 8 bases lay in between. This CDR3 is 13 amino acids long. CDR1 is MNHEY, CDR2 SVGEGT, per germline. In nucleotides, the CDR3 is TGTGCCAGCAGTTACCTCCGAGTCAATGAGCAGTTCTTC. This translates into CASSYLRVNEQFF.

On this clone: The junction does not match germline at one end; this may be a read error. The rearrangement uses TRBV7-7 and TRBJ2-1; D possibly corresponds to TRBD1 (7 bases). In germline, CDR1 is SSHAT, CDR2 FNYEAQ (reference sequence). The length of the CDR3 is 15 residues. CDR3 loop: CASSLGGTAYNEQFF. DNA of the CDR3: TGTGCTAGCAGCTTAGGAGGGACAGCCTACAATGAGCAGTTCTTC.

V gene TRBV6-5 combines with J gene TRBJ2-3; D remains unclear. The CDR3 runs to 12 residues. Germline assignment: CDR1 MNHEY and CDR2 SVGAGI. V was shortened by 10 bases and J by 4 bases, with 12 bases between the two germline ends. The CDR3 is CATKGSADTQYF. The DNA for the CDR3 is TGTGCCACCAAGGGTAGTGCAGATACGCAGTATTTT.